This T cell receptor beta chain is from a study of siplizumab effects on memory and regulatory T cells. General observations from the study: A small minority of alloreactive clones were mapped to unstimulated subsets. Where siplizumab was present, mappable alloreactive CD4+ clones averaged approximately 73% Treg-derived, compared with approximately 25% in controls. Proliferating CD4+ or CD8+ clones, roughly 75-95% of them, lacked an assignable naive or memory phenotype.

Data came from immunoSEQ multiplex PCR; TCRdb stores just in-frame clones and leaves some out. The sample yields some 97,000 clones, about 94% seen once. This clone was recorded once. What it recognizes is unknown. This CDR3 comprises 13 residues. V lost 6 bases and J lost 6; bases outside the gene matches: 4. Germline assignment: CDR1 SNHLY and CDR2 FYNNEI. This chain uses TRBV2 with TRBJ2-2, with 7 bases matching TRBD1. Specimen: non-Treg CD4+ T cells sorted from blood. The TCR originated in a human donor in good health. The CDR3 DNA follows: TGTGCCAGCAGGGACAGGAGGTCCGGGGAGCTGTTTTTT. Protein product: CASRDRRSGELFF.